The 2 T cell receptor beta chains given below trace back to one sample, sequenced in a study of T-cell memory formation after mild COVID-19. TCRdb called the 5' RACE reads again in MiXCR, with one record for every CDR3 protein. The table lists about 160,000 distinct CDR3 sequences, 31% of them singletons, with around 12% in the top ten. Sequencing was performed on PBMCs or a T cell subset sorted from them (not recorded which). The receptors shown here come from an adult woman who had mild COVID-19 (a few samples of this study predate the infection). Cell type and time point are not known.

The table lists this clonotype with a few counts. The DNA for the CDR3 is TGTGCCACCAGTGATTCCTGGACTAGCGGGAGTAAGGATGAGCAGTTCTTC. Amino acids: CATSDSWTSGSKDEQFF. V is TRBV24-1 and J is TRBJ2-1, with 13 nucleotides matching TRBD2. The germline gives CDR1 KGHDR, CDR2 SFDVKD. The CDR3 runs to 17 residues. Losses at the gene ends were 2 bases for V and 8 bases for J; bases not matched to a gene: 8.

The gene calls are TRBV7-9 and TRBJ2-5; no firm D call. This CDR3 is built from 13 residues. The V gene's germline CDR1 is SEHNR and CDR2 FQNEAQ (reference sequence). V was shortened by 6 bases and J by 3 bases, with 11 bases between the two germline ends. The CDR3 spells CASSYSVEETQYF. The CDR3 DNA sequence: TGTGCCAGCAGTTACTCCGTAGAAGAGACCCAGTACTTC.